This TCR beta chain is from a study of cytomegalovirus exposure and HLA in healthy donors. This clone appeared a single time. The PCR had 60 Vbeta and 13 Jbeta primers. Only in-frame clones appear in the TCRdb table, and some are missing; sequencing was by immunoSEQ multiplex PCR. Here the sample spans 90,000 to 110,000 clones, roughly 15% being singletons. Sequencing was performed on PBMCs. The TCR originated in a female donor in good health and CMV-seronegative.

CDR3 nucleotide sequence: TGTGCCAGCAGCGGTCGGGGGGAGACCCAGTACTTC. Its protein product is CASSGRGETQYF. This chain joins TRBV5-4 and TRBJ2-5; a weak D match, TRBD2 (6 bases). Germline V gives CDR1 SGHNT, CDR2 YYREEE (reference sequence). The CDR3 runs 12 residues. V was cut by 4 bases and J by 5 bases, with 9 bases left in between. The whole variable domain, filled in from reference TRBV5-4 and TRBJ2-5, reads ETGVTQSPTHLIKTRGQQVTLRCSSQSGHNTVSWYQQALGQGPQFIFQYYREEENGRGNFPPRFSGLQFPNYSSELNVNALELDDSALYLCASSGRGETQYFGPGTRLLVL.